This T cell receptor beta chain was documented in a study of identical twins. No donor was unhealthy or non-Caucasian. This clonotype was detected a few times. Its antigen remains unknown. Study findings and constraints: Conclusions came from cross-sectional statistical analysis, not from following the same donors. Zero-insertion analyses might be partly confounded by invariant T cells like MAIT and iNKT. Less excess twin sharing appeared in beta out-of-frame sequences.

V was pared by 4 bases and J by 2 bases, with 3 bases of the junction left unmatched. The CDR3 covers 14 residues. Per the germline V gene, CDR1 is SGHRS and CDR2 is YFSETQ. TCRdb reprocessed the 5' RACE reads with MiXCR, giving one entry per CDR3 protein. The sample has some 600,000 distinct CDR3 sequences, roughly 6.6% seen once. These data were likewise used in another study, on yellow fever vaccine responses in identical twins.

The sequenced material came from PBMCs. The gene calls are TRBV5-1 and TRBJ2-3; 8 nucleotides match TRBD1. The clonotype was recovered from a woman between 18 and 29 years old in good health. CDR3: CASSVGQVTDTQYF. The CDR3 bases are TGCGCCAGCAGCGTGGGACAGGTCACAGATACGCAGTATTTT.